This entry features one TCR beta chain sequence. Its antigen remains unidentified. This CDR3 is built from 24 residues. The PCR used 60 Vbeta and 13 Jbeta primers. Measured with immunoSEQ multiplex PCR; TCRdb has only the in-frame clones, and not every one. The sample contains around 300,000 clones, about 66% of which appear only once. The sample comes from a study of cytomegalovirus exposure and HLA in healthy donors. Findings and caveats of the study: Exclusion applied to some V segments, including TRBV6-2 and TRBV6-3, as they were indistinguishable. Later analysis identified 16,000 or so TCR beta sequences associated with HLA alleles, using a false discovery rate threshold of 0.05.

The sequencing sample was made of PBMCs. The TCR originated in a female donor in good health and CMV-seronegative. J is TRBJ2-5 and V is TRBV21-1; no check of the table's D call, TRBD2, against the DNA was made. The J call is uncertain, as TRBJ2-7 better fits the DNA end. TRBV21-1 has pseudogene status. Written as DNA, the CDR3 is TGTGCCAGCAGCAAAGCCCCGCGGACAGGGGTGCGGGCGGGAGGGCCAGGGGCTTCCTACGAGCAGTACTTC. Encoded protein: CASSKAPRTGVRAGGPGASYEQYF.